Below are 17 T cell receptor beta chains sequenced from a single sample in a study of T cell clonality in common variable immunodeficiency. These receptors have no known antigen. Overall study results and limits: Common variable immunodeficiency TCR beta sequences reportedly had fewer deletions and N-nucleotide insertions.

TCRdb keeps only in-frame clones here, not all; method: immunoSEQ multiplex PCR. The sample has approximately 35,000 clones, none seen only once; the top ten hold around 6.7%. Material for sequencing was peripheral blood mononuclear cells. These receptors all stem from a human donor with common variable immunodeficiency.

For this clone: One end of the junction fails to match germline, which may point to a read error. CDR3 sequence: CVSSFPTGGQEKLFF. CDR3 bases read: TGTGTCAGCAGCTTTCCTACAGGGGGACAGGAAAAA. The rearrangement joins TRBV7-9 to TRBJ1-4; 8 nucleotides align to TRBD1. From the germline J gene comes the end of the CDR3, since the read stops 3 residues before it. The CDR3 loop spans 15 amino acids. From germline, CDR1 is SEHNR and CDR2 FQNEAQ (reference sequence).

In its sample, this clone was seen a few times. The read ends 3 residues early relative to the CDR3; the germline J gene fills the gap. The chain links TRBV29-1 to TRBJ2-7; TRBD1 matches at 8 bases. This CDR3 comprises 15 residues. Trimming cost V 6 bases and J 0 bases; bases outside gene matches: 10. Germline CDR1 and CDR2: SQVTM and ANQGSEA. The sequenced part of the CDR3 DNA is TGCAGCGTCAGAAGGGGGACAGGTGACTCCTACGAG. This translates into CSVRRGTGDSYE. In full, the CDR3 is CSVRRGTGDSYEQYF.

This clone was picked up a small number of times. The read finishes 3 residues shy of the CDR3 end, and the germline J gene is used to complete it. This chain uses TRBV19 with TRBJ2-2; D ambiguous. From germline, CDR1 is LNHDA and CDR2 SQIVND (reference sequence). This CDR3 spans 15 amino acids. Trimming removed 2 bases from V and 1 base from J, with 8 bases in between. The CDR3 loop reads CASSINSLNTGELFF. The sequenced CDR3 bases are TGTGCCAGTAGTATAAATTCCCTGAACACCGGGGAG.

By share, this clone ranks as medium-sized (0.01 to 0.1%). The missing CDR3 end, 3 residues past where the read stops, is filled in from the germline J gene. The V call is TRBV7-6, the J call TRBJ1-6; 11 bases map to TRBD1. CDR1 is SGHVS, CDR2 FNYEAQ, per germline. The CDR3 sequence is 15 residues long. CDR3 bases read: TGTGCCAGCAGCTTAGAGGGACAGGGGGGTACAACC. It specifies CASSLEGQGGTT. The full-length CDR3 reads as CASSLEGQGGTTLHF.

This clone has a count of ten or more. The CDR3 is cut off 3 residues early in the read; its end comes from the germline J gene. The chain carries TRBV7-3 and TRBJ2-3, with a weak D call TRBD2 (5 bases). The CDR3 sequence is 13 residues long. Germline V gene lookup returns CDR1 SGHTA and CDR2 FQGTGA. The CDR3 loop is CASSLTEGGTQYF. The DNA read from the CDR3 is TGTGCCAGCAGCTTAACCGAGGGTGGCACG.

Concerning this clone: The read finishes 3 residues shy of the CDR3 end, and the germline J gene is used to complete it. The chain is built from TRBV7-3 and TRBJ2-5; no clear D. Germline V gene lookup returns CDR1 SGHTA and CDR2 FQGTGA. There are 12 residues in the CDR3. Trimming took off 6 bases at V and 3 bases at J, with 8 bases between the two ends. The sequenced CDR3 bases are TGTGCCAGCAGAAGGGTTGAAGAGACC. Translating gives CASRRVEET. The CDR3 in its entirety is CASRRVEETQYF.

The table lists this clone with a few counts. The CDR3 extends 3 residues past the end of the read, so its final part is completed from the germline J gene. The chain combines TRBV20-1 with TRBJ2-7; the match to TRBD1 covers 10 bases. The CDR3 runs 12 residues. The V gene's germline CDR1 is DFQATT and CDR2 SNEGSKA (reference sequence). The V gene end was trimmed by 6 bases and the J gene end by 4 bases; junction bases not matched to a gene: 3. The CDR3 sequence: CSATGQGYEQYF. The part of the CDR3 DNA that was read is TGCAGTGCCACGGGACAGGGGTACGAG.

On this clone: The sequenced fragment ends 3 residues before the CDR3 boundary, so the rest is inferred from the germline J gene. The chain links TRBV6-1 to TRBJ2-7; no clear D. Trimming removed 1 base from V and 2 bases from J, with 12 bases in between. Germline V CDR1 and CDR2: MNHNS, SASEGT. This CDR3 has 15 residues. CDR3 loop: CASSEGGYSTYEQYF. The sequenced part of the CDR3 DNA is TGTGCCAGCAGTGAAGGTGGTTACTCTACCTACGAG.

This clone was recorded many times. The observed sequence ends 3 residues before the CDR3 terminus, with the missing tail filled in from the germline J gene. This chain connects TRBV29-1 to TRBJ2-7; 8 nucleotides match TRBD2. Germline lookup yields CDR1 SQVTM and CDR2 ANQGSEA. There are 14 residues in the CDR3. J lost 0 bases, V lost 1 base, and 2 bases had no gene match. CDR3 amino acids: CSVEGGRPSYEQYF. The CDR3 bases that were read are TGCAGCGTTGAAGGCGGGAGGCCCTCCTACGAG.

At least ten counts were recorded for this clone. The read is 3 residues too short to cover the CDR3 end, so that end is filled in from the germline J gene. The chain uses TRBV19 and TRBJ2-7; 11 positions agree with TRBD2. The junction had 1 base not matched to a gene; V was cut back by 4 bases and J by 2 bases. CDR3 length: 14 residues. The germline gives CDR1 LNHDA, CDR2 SQIVND (reference sequence). The covered CDR3 bases are TGTGCCAGTAGTAAACTAGCGGGAGCCTACGAG. Protein sequence: CASSKLAGAYE. The full CDR3 reads CASSKLAGAYEQYF.

Of note for this clone: From the germline J gene comes the end of the CDR3, since the read stops 3 residues before it. The chain has TRBV7-8 and TRBJ2-2, with D unresolved. The CDR3 totals 14 residues. Germline lookup yields CDR1 SGHVS and CDR2 FQNEAQ. Trimming cost V 5 bases and J 0 bases, with 7 bases left between them. CDR3 region: CASSPNTNTGELFF. The sequenced part of the CDR3 DNA is TGTGCCAGCAGCCCGAACACGAACACCGGGGAG.

This clone was detected ten times or more. The read is 3 residues too short to cover the CDR3 end, so that end is filled in from the germline J gene. This chain links TRBV5-1 with TRBJ1-1, with unresolved D. This CDR3 has 15 amino acids. Germline V gene sequence: CDR1 SGHRS, CDR2 YFSETQ. The V end lost 0 bases, the J end lost 4 bases, and 13 bases lay between the germline ends. CDR3 sequence reads: CASSLETSKATEAFF. The part of the CDR3 DNA that was read is TGCGCCAGCAGCTTGGAGACATCTAAAGCCACTGAA.

This clone was seen a handful of times. With the read ending 3 residues before the CDR3 end, the germline J gene is used to fill in that end. V gene TRBV19 combines with J gene TRBJ1-5; D is possibly TRBD1 (5 bases). Trimming removed 3 bases at V and 4 bases at J, with 7 bases between. The CDR3 runs to 13 residues. Germline CDR1 LNHDA, CDR2 SQIVND (reference sequence). Partial CDR3 DNA: TGTGCCAGTAGTATGACAGCTAATCAGCCC. Protein product: CASSMTANQP. The whole CDR3 sequence is CASSMTANQPQHF. The complete variable domain, with remaining parts taken from reference TRBV19 and TRBJ1-5, reads DGGITQSPKYLFRKEGQNVTLSCEQNLNHDAMYWYRQDPGQGLRLIYYSQIVNDFQKGDIAEGYSVSREKKESFPLTVTSAQKNPTAFYLCASSMTANQPQHFGDGTRLSIL.

This clone was observed a few times. The read finishes 3 residues shy of the CDR3 end, and the germline J gene is used to complete it. V usage is TRBV20-1 and J usage is TRBJ1-5; a weak D match, TRBD1 (5 bases). CDR3 length equals 16 residues. The germline gives CDR1 DFQATT, CDR2 SNEGSKA (reference sequence). Trimming shortened V by 0 bases and J by 0 bases, and 12 bases separated the two germline ends. CDR3 DNA, as far as it was read: TGCAGTGCTAGAGATGGGGCGAGTTATAGCAATCAGCCC. Amino acids: CSARDGASYSNQP. From start to end, the CDR3 is CSARDGASYSNQPQHF.

This clone has a count of ten or more. The read stops 3 residues short of the end of the CDR3; the missing end is completed from the germline J gene. The chain uses TRBV5-5 and TRBJ1-5, with 9 bases that match TRBD1. The trim removed 5 bases at V and 6 bases at J, leaving 9 bases unmatched. Germline V gene sequence: CDR1 SGHKS, CDR2 YYEKEE (reference sequence). The CDR3 length is 15 residues. CDR3 protein: CASSIGGQGSQPQHF. Partial CDR3 DNA: TGTGCCAGCAGTATAGGGGGACAGGGTTCTCAGCCC.

This clone has at least ten counts. CDR3 DNA, as far as it was read: TGTGCCAGCAGCTTAGAAGGGACTAGATCGGATGAG. Translating gives CASSLEGTRSDE. The entire CDR3 reads CASSLEGTRSDEQFF. The V and J genes are TRBV13 and TRBJ2-1; 8 bases align to TRBD2. The CDR3 extends 3 residues past the end of the read, so its final part is completed from the germline J gene. CDR1 is PRHDT and CDR2 is FYEKMQ in the germline V gene (reference sequence). The CDR3 is made up of 15 amino acids. V lost 1 base, J lost 8 bases, and 7 bases stayed unmatched.

This clone was seen more than once but under ten times. The read ends 3 residues shy of where the CDR3 ends; the end is completed using the germline J gene. The chain is built from TRBV20-1 and TRBJ2-5; possibly TRBD1 for D (6 bases). Germline CDR1 and CDR2: DFQATT and SNEGSKA (reference sequence). The V and J ends lost 7 bases and 5 bases respectively, with 20 bases between them. The CDR3 totals 14 residues. CDR3 bases read: TGCAGTGGGTCCCCGAACGGGGACAAGGAGACC. Encoded protein: CSGSPNGDKET. The entire CDR3 protein is CSGSPNGDKETQYF.